Given below is one TCR beta chain in context. No antigen is known for it. The sample comes from a study of cytomegalovirus exposure and HLA in healthy donors. Study-level findings and limits: An observed cluster of highly shared sequence variants was recorded as a likely sequencing artifact. It was approximately 160 TCR beta chains that were listed as cytomegalovirus-associated.

PCR used 60 Vbeta primers and 13 Jbeta primers. The method was immunoSEQ multiplex PCR; TCRdb's version includes in-frame clones alone and lacks a portion of them. The sample includes about 120,000 clones, about 86% of them seen just once. CDR1 is SGDLS, CDR2 YYNGEE, per germline. V shed 0 bases and J 7 bases; nucleotides not matched to a gene: 10. The CDR3 sequence is 16 residues long. This clonotype was sampled from a woman aged 25 to 39 in good health and CMV-seronegative. Sequencing used PBMCs. The chain couples TRBV9 to TRBJ2-1, with TRBD2 matching over 7 bases. The CDR3 nucleotides read TGTGCCAGCAGCGTAGTGGGCGGGAGCCCCTGGAATGAGCAGTTCTTC. This translates into CASSVVGGSPWNEQFF.